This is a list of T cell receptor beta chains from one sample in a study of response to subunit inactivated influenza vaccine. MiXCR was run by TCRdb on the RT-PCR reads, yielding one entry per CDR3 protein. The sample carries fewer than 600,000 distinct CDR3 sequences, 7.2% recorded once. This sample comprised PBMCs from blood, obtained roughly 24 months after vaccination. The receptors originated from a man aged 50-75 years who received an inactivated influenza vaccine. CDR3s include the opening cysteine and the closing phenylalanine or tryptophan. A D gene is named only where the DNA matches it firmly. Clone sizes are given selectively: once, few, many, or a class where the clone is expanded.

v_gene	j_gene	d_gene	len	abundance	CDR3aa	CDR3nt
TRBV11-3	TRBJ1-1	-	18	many	CASSLVSGRGIWGTEAFF	TGTGCCAGCAGCTTAGTCTCAGGTCGGGGGATTTGGGGCACTGAAGCTTTCTTT
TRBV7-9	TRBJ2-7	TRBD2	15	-	CASSLVSGRANEQYF	TGTGCCAGCAGCTTAGTTAGCGGGAGGGCCAACGAGCAGTACTTC
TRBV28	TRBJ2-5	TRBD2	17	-	CASRRLAGGSFVETQYF	TGTGCCAGCAGACGATTAGCGGGAGGGTCTTTCGTAGAGACCCAGTACTTC
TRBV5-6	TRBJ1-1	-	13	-	CASSPGGGYEAFF	TGTGCCAGCTCCCCGGGGGGGGGCTATGAAGCTTTCTTT
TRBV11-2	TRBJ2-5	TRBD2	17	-	CASSSGILAGGQETQYF	TGTGCCAGCAGCTCAGGGATACTAGCGGGGGGTCAAGAGACCCAGTACTTC
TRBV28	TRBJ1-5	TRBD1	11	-	CASSGDREVHF	TGTGCCAGCAGTGGGGACAGGGAGGTGCATTTT
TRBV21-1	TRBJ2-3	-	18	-	CASSKLASGRTRTDTQYF	TGTGCCAGCAGCAAACTCGCTAGCGGGAGGACTCGCACAGATACGCAGTATTTT
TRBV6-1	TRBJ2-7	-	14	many	CASSPRGGEHEQYF	TGTGCCAGCAGCCCGCGGGGCGGGGAGCACGAGCAGTACTTC
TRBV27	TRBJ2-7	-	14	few	CASSLSSITYEQYF	TGTGCCAGCAGTTTATCTTCCATAACCTACGAGCAGTACTTC
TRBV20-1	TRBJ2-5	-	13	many	CSARGLAEGTQYF	TGCAGTGCTAGAGGTCTAGCCGAGGGGACCCAGTACTTC
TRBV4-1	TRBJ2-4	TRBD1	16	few	CASSHPPDRQNDIQYF	TGCGCCAGCAGCCACCCTCCGGACAGGCAGAACGACATTCAGTACTTC
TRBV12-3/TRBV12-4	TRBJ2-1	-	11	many	CASSLADEQFF	TGTGCCAGCAGTTTAGCGGATGAGCAGTTCTTC
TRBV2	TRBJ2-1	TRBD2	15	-	CASSEERGYYNEQFF	TGTGCCAGCAGTGAGGAGCGGGGGTATTACAATGAGCAGTTCTTC
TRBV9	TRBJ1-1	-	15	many	CASSVGGRSNTEAFF	TGTGCCAGCAGCGTAGGGGGCAGGTCGAACACTGAAGCTTTCTTT
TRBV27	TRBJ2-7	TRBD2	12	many	CASGAREDEQYF	TGTGCCAGCGGAGCGCGGGAGGACGAGCAGTACTTC
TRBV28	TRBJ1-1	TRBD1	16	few	CASSWGQAVEDTEAFF	TGTGCCAGCAGTTGGGGACAGGCCGTCGAGGACACTGAAGCTTTCTTT
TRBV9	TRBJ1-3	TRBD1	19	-	CASSVGLMDRPRKGNTIYF	TGTGCCAGCAGCGTAGGATTAATGGACAGGCCGAGAAAGGGAAACACCATATATTTT
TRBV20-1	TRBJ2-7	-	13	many	CSAGRDLGTQQYF	TGCAGTGCTGGCAGGGACTTGGGGACTCAGCAGTACTTC
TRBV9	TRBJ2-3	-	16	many	CASSLRGGQSGDTQYF	TGTGCCAGCAGCCTACGGGGAGGCCAATCTGGAGATACGCAGTATTTT
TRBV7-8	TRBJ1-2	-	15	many	CASSLGGAFLDGYTF	TGTGCCAGCAGCTTAGGGGGGGCATTTCTGGATGGCTACACCTTC
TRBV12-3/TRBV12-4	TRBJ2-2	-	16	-	CASGLPGSPNTGELFF	TGTGCCAGCGGTCTCCCTGGGAGCCCGAACACCGGGGAGCTGTTTTTT
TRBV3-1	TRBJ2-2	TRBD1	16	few	CASSQKGAQNTGELFF	TGTGCCAGCAGCCAAAAGGGGGCGCAGAACACCGGGGAGCTGTTTTTT
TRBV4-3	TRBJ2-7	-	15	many	CASSQDLDSQYEQYF	TGCGCCAGCAGCCAAGATTTGGACAGTCAGTACGAGCAGTACTTC
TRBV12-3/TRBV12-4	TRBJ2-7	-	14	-	CASSLGARTYEQYF	TGTGCCAGCAGTTTAGGGGCCAGAACCTACGAGCAGTACTTC
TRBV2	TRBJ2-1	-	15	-	CASQPGVGSYNEQFF	TGTGCCAGCCAGCCCGGAGTGGGCTCCTACAATGAGCAGTTCTTC
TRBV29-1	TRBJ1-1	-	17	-	CSVDFLRRDNNPTEAFF	TGCAGCGTTGATTTTCTCCGCCGGGACAACAACCCCACTGAAGCTTTCTTT
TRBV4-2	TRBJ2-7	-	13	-	CASSQDIPYEQYF	TGTGCCAGCAGCCAAGACATACCCTACGAGCAGTACTTC
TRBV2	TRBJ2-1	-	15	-	CASSPVAVGLGNRFF	-